The T cell receptor beta chain described here comes from a study of blood T cell repertoires in COVID-19. Measured with immunoSEQ multiplex PCR; TCRdb has only the in-frame clones, and not every one. Of roughly 200,000 clones in the sample, around 87% were seen once. This clone was recorded a few times. Germline V lookup: CDR1 SGHDN, CDR2 FVKESK. There are 15 residues in the CDR3. V was trimmed by 1 base and J by 3 bases, leaving 13 bases between them. The chain has TRBV14 and TRBJ2-7; tentative D call: TRBD1 (5 bases). The sample comprised peripheral blood. The clonotype was recovered from a man aged 60 to 69 with acute or convalescent COVID-19. Here the CDR3 reads CASSQGQLVRYEQYF. The DNA for the CDR3 is TGTGCCAGCAGCCAAGGACAGCTAGTACGCTACGAGCAGTACTTC.